This T cell receptor (beta chain) was identified during a study of blood T cell repertoires in COVID-19 (dated by TCRdb to the early 2020s). Regarding the study in general: Samples covering the acute and convalescent phases of COVID-19 were provided by collaborators in the United States, Italy and Spain. The samples were drawn from the first 160 participants of the ongoing ImmuneRACE study and from 950 to 1,500 subjects provided by 6 global collaborators. The prospective study material was composed of cDNA or gDNA derived from T cells, B-cell-depleted T cells, or PBMCs. The repertoires were released in a freely available public database intended as a resource for research on the immune response to SARS-CoV-2. The dataset comprised deeply sampled blood TCRbeta repertoires from subjects exposed to, actively infected with, or recovered from COVID-19. Where available, HLA class I and class II types were taken from metadata supplied by the sample provider and were not determined by assay-based typing. The sample metadata nearly always contained a de-identified subject ID, COVID-19 status, age in years and sex.

As concerns this clone: No antigen is known for it. It has no much larger one-base neighbor in the sample; base qualities were not kept.

The CDR3, from cysteine to phenylalanine, totals 14 residues. The sequence is cut down to CDR3 DNA, 42 bases in frame from base 1. V and J lose 3 bases and 0 bases, and a span of 5 bases separates them. The germline V gene provides CDR1 KGHDR and CDR2 SFDVKD. The research as a whole found: Clinical and demographic metadata were provided uncurated, with the amount varying by source and participant.

Participants in the prospective study were enrolled through a virtual design, were aged roughly 18 to 100 years, and lived in about two dozen United States geographic areas. To assign participants to cohorts, the prospective study relied on clinical history that participants themselves reported in a screening survey and a study questionnaire. For ImmuneRACE Cohort 3, a participant was defined as recovered based on two consecutive negative NP/OP PCR tests, clearance by a healthcare professional, or resolution of symptoms. Each participant in the prospective study had whole blood, serum and a nasopharyngeal or oropharyngeal swab collected by mobile phlebotomists. Participants in the prospective study had the option to provide additional blood draws and questionnaires over a roughly two-month period. Before DNA extraction, blood samples from the prospective study were shipped at room temperature or frozen.

TCRbeta CDR3 regions were amplified from genomic DNA by means of the immunoSEQ Assay, a bias-controlled multiplex PCR. The original pipeline was this. The number of nucleated cells in each sample was estimated from the amplification of reference gene primers within the assay. To quantify the absolute abundance of each unique TCRbeta CDR3 rearrangement, sequence reads were collapsed and filtered. For each sample, productive Simpson clonality was calculated as the square root of Simpson's diversity index over productive rearrangements. This is the immuneACCESS table as TCRdb keeps it, with only in-frame sequences that have V and J called. A part of the clones is gone; compared with another copy, unresolved V genes explain less than half, and the rest is unexplained. That table gives V, J and clone size, and the DNA gave D and trimming. The sample includes roughly 200,000 clones, with 90% observed a single time. The biggest ten clones account for 1.2% of the sample.

Input material: PBMCs or T cells enriched from blood (not recorded which). The source of this sequence is a young man who had recovered from COVID-19. The chain is encoded by TRBV24-1 joined to TRBJ1-5, with the D gene not confidently named. The DNA sequence is as follows: TGTGCCACCAGTGATAACTATAGCAATCAGCCCCAGCATTTT. Protein translation: CATSDNYSNQPQHF.